This is a list of T cell receptor beta chains from one sample in a study of identical twins. TCRdb re-called the 5' RACE reads with MiXCR, one entry per CDR3 protein. The top ten hold roughly 3% of the sample, which has fewer than 650,000 distinct CDR3 sequences, roughly 9.5% seen once. The same sample was also used in a study of yellow fever vaccine responses in identical twins.

The sample consisted of PBMCs. The receptor set was obtained from a woman aged 18 to 35 in good health. Both conserved end residues are part of each CDR3. The order of the fields is V gene, clone size, D gene, CDR3 length, J gene, CDR3 protein, CDR3 DNA. The D gene is left open where the match is weak. A row's size may be missing; if present it is once, few, many or a size class.

>TRBV10-3|few|.|16|TRBJ2-7
CAISEVEGGVGYEQYF
TGTGCCATCAGTGAGGTTGAAGGGGGTGTAGGGTACGAGCAGTACTTC
>TRBV20-1|.|.|12|TRBJ2-1
CSARISGVEQFF
TGCAGTGCTAGAATTAGCGGCGTCGAGCAGTTCTTC
>TRBV20-1|.|TRBD1|14|TRBJ2-5
CSARGDRGQETQYF
TGCAGTGCTAGAGGCGACAGGGGTCAAGAGACCCAGTACTTC
>TRBV7-9|few|.|13|TRBJ2-1
CASSLVRVHEQFF
TGTGCCAGCAGCTTAGTCCGGGTGCATGAGCAGTTCTTC
>TRBV19|few|.|15|TRBJ2-5
CASSLGPDKGETQYF
TGTGCCAGTAGTCTCGGACCCGATAAAGGGGAGACCCAGTACTTC
>TRBV5-4|many|.|15|TRBJ2-3
CASSQGPGAEDTQYF
TGTGCCAGCAGCCAGGGCCCGGGGGCGGAAGATACGCAGTATTTT
>TRBV15|few|.|13|TRBJ2-2
CATSIWGSGELFF
TGTGCCACCAGCATTTGGGGTTCCGGGGAGCTGTTTTTT
>TRBV29-1|many|.|11|TRBJ2-7
CSVEGGGEQYF
TGCAGCGTTGAAGGTGGAGGCGAGCAGTACTTC
>TRBV12-3/TRBV12-4|.|.|14|TRBJ2-7
CASSIGYPSYEQYF
TGTGCCAGCAGCATAGGGTACCCCTCCTACGAGCAGTACTTC
>TRBV28|few|.|15|TRBJ2-7
CASSPKGGLRDEQYF
TGTGCCAGCAGTCCCAAGGGGGGTCTCCGGGACGAGCAGTACTTC
>TRBV5-6|few|TRBD1|14|TRBJ1-5
CASSWTGDNQPQHF
TGTGCCAGCAGCTGGACAGGGGACAATCAGCCCCAGCATTTT
>TRBV29-1|.|.|13|TRBJ2-3
CSVDPLRTDTQYF
TGCAGCGTTGATCCTTTACGAACAGATACGCAGTATTTT
>TRBV27|.|.|15|TRBJ2-2
CASSFYAGNTGELFF
TGTGCCAGCAGTTTTTATGCAGGGAACACCGGGGAGCTGTTTTTT